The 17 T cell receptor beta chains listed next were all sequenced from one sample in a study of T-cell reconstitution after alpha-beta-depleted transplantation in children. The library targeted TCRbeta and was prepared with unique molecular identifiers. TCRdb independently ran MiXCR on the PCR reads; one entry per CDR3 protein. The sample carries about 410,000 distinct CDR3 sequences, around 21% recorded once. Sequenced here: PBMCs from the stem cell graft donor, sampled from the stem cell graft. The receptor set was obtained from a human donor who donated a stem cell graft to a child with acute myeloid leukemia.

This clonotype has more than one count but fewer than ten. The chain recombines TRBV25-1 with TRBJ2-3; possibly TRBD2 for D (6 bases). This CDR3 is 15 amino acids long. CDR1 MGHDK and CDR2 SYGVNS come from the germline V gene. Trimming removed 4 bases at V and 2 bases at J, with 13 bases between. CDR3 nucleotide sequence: TGTGCCAGCAGTGCCCATGGGGGGACCACAGATACGCAGTATTTT. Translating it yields CASSAHGGTTDTQYF.

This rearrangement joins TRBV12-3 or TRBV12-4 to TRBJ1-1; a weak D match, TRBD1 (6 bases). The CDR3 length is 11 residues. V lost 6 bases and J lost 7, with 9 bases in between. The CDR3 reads CASSYRVEAFF. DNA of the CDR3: TGTGCCAGCAGCTACAGGGTTGAAGCTTTCTTT.

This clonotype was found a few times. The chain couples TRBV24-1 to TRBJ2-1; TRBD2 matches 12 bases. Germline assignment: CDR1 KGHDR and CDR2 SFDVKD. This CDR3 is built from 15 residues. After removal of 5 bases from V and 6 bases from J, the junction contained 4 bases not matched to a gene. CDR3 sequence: CATSGLAGGSNEQFF. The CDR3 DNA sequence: TGTGCCACCAGTGGGCTAGCGGGAGGGTCCAATGAGCAGTTCTTC.

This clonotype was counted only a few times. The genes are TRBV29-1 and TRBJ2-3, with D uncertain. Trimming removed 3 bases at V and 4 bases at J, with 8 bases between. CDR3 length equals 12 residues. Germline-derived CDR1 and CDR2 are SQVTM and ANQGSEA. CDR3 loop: CSVDQAADTQYF. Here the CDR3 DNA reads TGCAGCGTTGATCAGGCAGCAGATACGCAGTATTTT.

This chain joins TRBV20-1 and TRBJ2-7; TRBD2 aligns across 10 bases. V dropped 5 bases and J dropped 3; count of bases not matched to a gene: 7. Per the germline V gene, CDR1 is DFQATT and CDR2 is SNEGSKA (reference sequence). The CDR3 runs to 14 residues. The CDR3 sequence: CSALTSGTFYEQYF. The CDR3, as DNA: TGCAGTGCTCTAACTAGCGGGACTTTCTACGAGCAGTACTTC.

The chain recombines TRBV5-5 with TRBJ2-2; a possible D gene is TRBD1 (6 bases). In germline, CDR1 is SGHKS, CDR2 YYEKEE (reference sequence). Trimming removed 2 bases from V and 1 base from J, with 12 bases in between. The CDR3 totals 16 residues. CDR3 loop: CASSFILGQNTGELFF. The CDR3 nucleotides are TGTGCCAGCAGCTTTATTCTGGGACAGAACACCGGGGAGCTGTTTTTT.

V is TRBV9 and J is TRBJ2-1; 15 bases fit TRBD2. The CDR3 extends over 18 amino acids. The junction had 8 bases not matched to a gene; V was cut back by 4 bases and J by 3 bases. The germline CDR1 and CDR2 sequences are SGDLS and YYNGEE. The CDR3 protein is CASSPGTSGRPFYNEQFF. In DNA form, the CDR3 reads TGTGCCAGCAGCCCCGGGACTAGCGGGAGGCCCTTCTACAATGAGCAGTTCTTC. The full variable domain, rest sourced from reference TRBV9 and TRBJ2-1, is DSGVTQTPKHLITATGQRVTLRCSPRSGDLSVYWYQQSLDQGLQFLIQYYNGEERAKGNILERFSAQQFPDLHSELNLSSLELGDSALYFCASSPGTSGRPFYNEQFFGPGTRLTVL.

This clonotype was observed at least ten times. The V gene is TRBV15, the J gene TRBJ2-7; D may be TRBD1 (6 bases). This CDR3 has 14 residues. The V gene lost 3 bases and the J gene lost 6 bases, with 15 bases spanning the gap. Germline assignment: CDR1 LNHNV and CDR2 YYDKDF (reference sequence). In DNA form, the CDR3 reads TGTGCCACCAGCAGGAGGGACATCTTCGTCGAGCAGTACTTC. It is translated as CATSRRDIFVEQYF.

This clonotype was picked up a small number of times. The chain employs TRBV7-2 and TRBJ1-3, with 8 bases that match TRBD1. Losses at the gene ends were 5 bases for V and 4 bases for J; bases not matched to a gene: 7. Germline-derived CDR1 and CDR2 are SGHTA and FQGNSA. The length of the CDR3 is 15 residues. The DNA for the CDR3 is TGTGCCAGCAGCCTTAGGACAGGGCCAGGAAACACCATATATTTT. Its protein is CASSLRTGPGNTIYF.

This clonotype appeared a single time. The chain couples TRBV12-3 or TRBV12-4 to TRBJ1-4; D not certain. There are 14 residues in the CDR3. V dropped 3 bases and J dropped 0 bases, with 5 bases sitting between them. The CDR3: CASSFSSTNEKLFF. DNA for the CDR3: TGTGCCAGCAGTTTTTCATCAACTAATGAAAAACTGTTTTTT.

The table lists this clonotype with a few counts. CDR3 nucleotides: TGTGCCGGAACAACCATAGCGGGAGGAGTAGATACGCAGTATTTT. The encoded protein is CAGTTIAGGVDTQYF. J is TRBJ2-3 and V is TRBV30; 10 bases line up with TRBD2. The CDR3 covers 15 residues. Unmatched junction bases numbered 13, after V lost 8 bases and J lost 5 bases. Germline V gene data show CDR1 as GTSNPN and CDR2 as SVGIG (reference sequence).

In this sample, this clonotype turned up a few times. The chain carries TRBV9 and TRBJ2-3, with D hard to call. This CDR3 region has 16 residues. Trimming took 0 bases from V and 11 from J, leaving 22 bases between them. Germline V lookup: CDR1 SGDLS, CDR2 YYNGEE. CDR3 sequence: CASSVGPRFRRGQQYF. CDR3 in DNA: TGTGCCAGCAGCGTAGGCCCCAGGTTTAGGAGAGGTCAGCAGTATTTT.

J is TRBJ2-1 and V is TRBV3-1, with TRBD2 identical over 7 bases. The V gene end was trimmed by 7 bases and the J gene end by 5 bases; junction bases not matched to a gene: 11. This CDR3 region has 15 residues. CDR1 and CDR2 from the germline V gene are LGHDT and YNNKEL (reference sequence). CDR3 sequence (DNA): TGTGCCAGCACCCCGAGGGAGGGAACACACAATGAGCAGTTCTTC. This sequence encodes CASTPREGTHNEQFF.

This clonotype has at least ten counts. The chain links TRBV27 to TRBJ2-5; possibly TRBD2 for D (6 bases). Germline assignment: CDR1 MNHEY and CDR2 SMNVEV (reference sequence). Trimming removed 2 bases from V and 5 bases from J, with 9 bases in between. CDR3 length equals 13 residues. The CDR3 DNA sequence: TGTGCCAGCAGTTTAGGAGGGAGCGAGACCCAGTACTTC. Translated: CASSLGGSETQYF.

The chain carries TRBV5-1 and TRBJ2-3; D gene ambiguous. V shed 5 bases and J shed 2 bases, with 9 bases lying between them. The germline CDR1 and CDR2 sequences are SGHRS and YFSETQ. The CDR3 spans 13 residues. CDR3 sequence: CASRPPVTDTQYF. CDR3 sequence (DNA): TGCGCCAGCAGGCCCCCCGTCACAGATACGCAGTATTTT.

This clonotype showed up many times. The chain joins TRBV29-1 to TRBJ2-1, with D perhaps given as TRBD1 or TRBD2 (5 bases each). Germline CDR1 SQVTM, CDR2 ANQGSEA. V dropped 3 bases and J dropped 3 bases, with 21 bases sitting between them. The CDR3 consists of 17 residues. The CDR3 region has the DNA TGCAGCGTTGATGAGGATCGGCCGGGACGGTACTACAATGAGCAGTTCTTC. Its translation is CSVDEDRPGRYYNEQFF.

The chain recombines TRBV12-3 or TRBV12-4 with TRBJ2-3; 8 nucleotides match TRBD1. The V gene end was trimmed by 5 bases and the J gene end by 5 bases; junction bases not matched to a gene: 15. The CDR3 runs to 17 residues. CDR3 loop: CASSLNLPGTGEDTQYF. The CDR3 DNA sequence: TGTGCCAGCAGTCTCAACCTGCCCGGGACAGGAGAAGATACGCAGTATTTT.